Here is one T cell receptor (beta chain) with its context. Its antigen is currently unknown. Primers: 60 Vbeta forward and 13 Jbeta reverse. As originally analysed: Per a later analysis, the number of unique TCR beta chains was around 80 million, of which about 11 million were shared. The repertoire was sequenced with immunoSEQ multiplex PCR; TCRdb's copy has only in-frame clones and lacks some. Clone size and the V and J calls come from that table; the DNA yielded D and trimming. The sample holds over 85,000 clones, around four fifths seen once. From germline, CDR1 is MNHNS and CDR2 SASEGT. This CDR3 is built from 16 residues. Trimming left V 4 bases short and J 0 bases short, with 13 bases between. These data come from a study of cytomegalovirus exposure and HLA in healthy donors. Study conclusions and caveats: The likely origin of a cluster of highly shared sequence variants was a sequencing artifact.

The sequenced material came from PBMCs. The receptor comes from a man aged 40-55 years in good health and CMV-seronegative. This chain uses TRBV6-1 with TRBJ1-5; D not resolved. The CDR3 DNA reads TGTGCCAGCAGTGTTTCCCGGACTTATAGCAATCAGCCCCAGCATTTT. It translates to CASSVSRTYSNQPQHF.